Listed here is a single T cell receptor (beta chain). This clone was seen just once. Its antigen is currently not known. There are no base qualities to consult, and no much larger clone falls within one base. These data are taken from a study of T cell responses to AZD1222 COVID-19 vaccine (dated by TCRdb to 2020 to 2022). In the study overall: A total of under 250 trial participants underwent TCR sequencing, of whom about 210 had received two doses of AZD1222 and 26 had received two doses of the MenACWY control vaccine. Trial participants were enrolled by age into 18-55, 56-69 and 70-plus year subgroups, with roughly 160, 29 and 62 TCR-sequenced participants respectively.

The time point tag for this specimen amounts to: baseline before first vaccination. The sample's treatment or condition label, decoded: meningococcal conjugate vaccine given as trial control. Samples from vaccinated people were obtained from the UK trials COV001 and COV002, which included a single-blind randomized controlled phase 2/3 trial of AZD1222 (ChAdOx1 nCoV-19) in healthy adults. For TCRbeta chain sequencing, PBMC samples from trial participants were taken at day 0 and at day 28 after the second dose. Here is what the overall study found, with its caveats: The vaccine-associated CD4 TCRs covered the entire spike protein, and the dominant responses fell in regions 160-218 and 743-854. Conclusions about previously exposed vaccinees are limited, since just five or six AZD1222 recipients were seropositive for SARS-CoV-2 at baseline. After two AZD1222 doses, spike-specific TCR breadth and depth were significantly higher than at day 0 and than in MenACWY recipients. No day 14 peak-response samples were available, so repertoires were characterized only after the peak T cell response. Reportedly, close to half of the unique spike-specific TCRs recognized epitopes lying outside the regions that are mutated in the B.1.351 and B.1.1.7 variants. Participants were mostly white British and included more females than males, and it was suggested by the authors that clonal diversity may have been underestimated. The 56-69-year group was small, and its depth increase did not reach significance, likely because of low power.

The CDR3 regions of human TCRbeta chains were subjected to immunosequencing. The study's processing was this. Repertoire TCRs were checked for matches against a reference library of SARS-CoV-2-specific TCRs that had been generated using the MIRA antigen-specificity platform. Breadth was defined as the fraction of unique TCRs that were SARS-CoV-2-associated, and depth was defined as the fraction of total T cells that were SARS-CoV-2-associated. Using the MIRA data, every spike-specific TCR was mapped to the spike region that the TCR reacted to and assigned to either a CD4 or a CD8 class. Log10-transformed breadth and depth values were compared by one-way ANOVA with Sidak's multiple comparisons tests. Drawn from immuneACCESS, this table holds only the in-frame rearrangements with V and J called that TCRdb kept. Clones are partly lost; checked studies trace under half to an unresolved V gene and leave the rest unexplained. V and J calls and clone size are as listed in that table; D and trimming were resolved from the DNA. The table for this sample lists 130,000 or so clones; 85% to 95% of them were counted only once. Around 0.85% of the sample is held by the ten biggest clonotypes.

The sequences come from peripheral blood, collected on day 0 of MenACWY control vaccination. The TCR sequence derives from an adult in good health.

The CDR3 has the sequence CASSPQLGTEAFF. The nucleotide sequence is TGTGCCAGCAGCCCCCAATTGGGCACTGAAGCTTTCTTT. In this chain, TRBV11-2 is recombined with TRBJ1-1, with the D gene call left open. The germline V gene gives CDR1 as SGHAT and CDR2 as FQNNGV. The junction shows trimming of 5 bases on V and 4 bases on J, plus 11 bases between the germline ends. There are 13 amino acids in the CDR3, from cysteine to phenylalanine inclusive. Here the CDR3 DNA is all that survives: 39 bases in frame from base 1.